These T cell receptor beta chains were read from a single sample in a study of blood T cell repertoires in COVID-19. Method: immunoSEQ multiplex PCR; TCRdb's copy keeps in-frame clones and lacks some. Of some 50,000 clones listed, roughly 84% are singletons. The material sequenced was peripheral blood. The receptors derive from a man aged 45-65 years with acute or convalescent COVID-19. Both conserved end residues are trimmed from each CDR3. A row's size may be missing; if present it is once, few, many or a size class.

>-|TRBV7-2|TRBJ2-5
ASSRTGLAASGETQY
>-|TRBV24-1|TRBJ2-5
ATSDRTAKQETQY
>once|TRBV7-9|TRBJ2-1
ASRRERGVGYNEQF
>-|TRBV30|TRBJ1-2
AWKEGVGGYT
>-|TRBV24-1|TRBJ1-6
ATRYAPGQDNSPLH
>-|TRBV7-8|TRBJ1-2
ASSRGRDRGLNYGYT
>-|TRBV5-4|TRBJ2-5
ASSSRNRLDQETQY
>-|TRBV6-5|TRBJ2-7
ASTSGSEQY
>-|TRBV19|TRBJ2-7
ASKGGAGGDYEQY
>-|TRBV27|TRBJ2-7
ASSPNRQGRSEQY
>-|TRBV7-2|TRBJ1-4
ASSLIPQGTNEKLF
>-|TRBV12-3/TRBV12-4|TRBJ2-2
ASSPNAGGELF
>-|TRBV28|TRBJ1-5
ASYDLNQPQH
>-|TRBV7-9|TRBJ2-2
ASSILAGDPGELF
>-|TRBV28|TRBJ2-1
ATSGVSSYNEQF
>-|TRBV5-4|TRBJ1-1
ASSLSPGQNTEAF
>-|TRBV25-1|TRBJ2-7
ASSPGPRYEQY
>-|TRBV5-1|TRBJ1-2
ASSLEQGHYGYT
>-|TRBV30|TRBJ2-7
AWSVLVYEQY
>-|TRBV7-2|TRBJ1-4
ASSLAGVLNEKLF
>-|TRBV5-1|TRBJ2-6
ASSLKGYSGANVLT
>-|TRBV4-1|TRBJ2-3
ASKSLAGADTQY
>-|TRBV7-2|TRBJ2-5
ASSLLLAGGQETQY
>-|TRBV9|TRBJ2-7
ASSVAPRDEQY
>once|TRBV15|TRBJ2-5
ATSRDQVGASGRPEETQY
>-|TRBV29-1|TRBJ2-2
SVKSSTGGSPGELF
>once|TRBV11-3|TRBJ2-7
ASSLGGHEQY
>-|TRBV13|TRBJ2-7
ASSLGEGYEQY
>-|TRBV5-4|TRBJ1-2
ASSAGGAALNYGYT
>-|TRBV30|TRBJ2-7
AWSVLEGWSY
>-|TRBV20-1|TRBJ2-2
SASHSKSGTGELF
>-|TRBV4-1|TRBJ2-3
ASSQEDGLRADTQY
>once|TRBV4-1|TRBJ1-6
ASSQRRDYYTGNSPLH
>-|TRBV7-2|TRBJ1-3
ASSRTRDSGNTIY
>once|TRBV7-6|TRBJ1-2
ASSLGAGGGYT
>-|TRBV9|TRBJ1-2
ASSPQGRGGYGYT
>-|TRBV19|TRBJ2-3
ASSMGRAADTQY
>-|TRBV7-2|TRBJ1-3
ASSLHHRRDYGNTIY
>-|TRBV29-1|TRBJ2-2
SVEPGGTGELF
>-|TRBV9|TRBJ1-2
ASSVANRVDGYT
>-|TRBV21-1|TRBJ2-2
ASSERTLGGELF
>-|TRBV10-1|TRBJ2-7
ASRGDSLSSYEQY
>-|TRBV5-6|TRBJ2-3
ASRWTRVSSTDTQY
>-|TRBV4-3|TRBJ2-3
ASSRGTSGGAGTDTQY
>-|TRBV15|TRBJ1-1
ATSKGQGRTEAF
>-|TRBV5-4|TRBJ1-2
ASSRDGYRGYNYDYGYT
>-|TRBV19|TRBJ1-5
ASSRGDGQGVFRPQH
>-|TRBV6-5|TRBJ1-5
ASNSRDRGQPQH
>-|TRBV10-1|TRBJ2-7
ASSDRGNYEQY